Shown below are 5 T cell receptor beta chains from a single sample sequenced in a study of shared clonotypes between healthy human individuals. Libraries were prepared by immunoSEQ multiplex PCR; TCRdb keeps only in-frame clonotypes and omits some of them. The data show approximately 640,000 clones, about two thirds seen once. Material: memory CD4+ T cells sorted from blood. Subset meaning: CD45RA-negative fraction. The receptors originated from a woman aged 25 to 45 in good health.

This sequence joins TRBV6-6 and TRBJ1-4; 7 nucleotides match TRBD1. V was clipped by 5 bases and J by 5 bases; unmatched bases: 8. Germline assignment: CDR1 MNHNY and CDR2 SVGAGI (reference sequence). CDR3 size: 15 residues. CDR3 region: CASSSPGQQNEKLFF. The DNA of the CDR3 is TGTGCCAGCAGTAGCCCGGGACAGCAGAATGAAAAACTGTTTTTT.

This CDR3 reads CASSLTARNTIYF. As DNA, the CDR3 is TGTGCCAGCAGCTTAACGGCCAGAAACACCATATATTTT. The chain employs TRBV7-3 and TRBJ1-3; D is ambiguous. The CDR3 covers 13 residues. V lost 0 bases to trimming and J lost 5 bases, with 5 bases between them. Per germline, CDR1 SGHTA and CDR2 FQGTGA. The full variable domain, its missing parts supplied by reference TRBV7-3 and TRBJ1-3, is GAGVSQTPSNKVTEKGKYVELRCDPISGHTALYWYRQSLGQGPEFLIYFQGTGAADDSGLPNDRFFAVRPEGSVSTLKIQRTERGDSAVYLCASSLTARNTIYFGEGSWLTVV.

The CDR3 DNA reads TGTGCCGGGGTAACGGGCTACTCTGGGGCCAACGTCCTGACTTTC. This translates into CAGVTGYSGANVLTF. J is TRBJ2-6 and V is TRBV27; no clear D. The germline V gene has CDR1 MNHEY and CDR2 SMNVEV (reference sequence). The CDR3 is made up of 15 amino acids. With 11 bases removed from V and 0 bases from J, the gap between germline ends came to 14 bases.

V gene TRBV7-9 combines with J gene TRBJ2-1; 9 nucleotides match TRBD2. CDR1 SEHNR and CDR2 FQNEAQ come from the germline V gene (reference sequence). CDR3 size: 13 residues. J lost 6 bases, V lost 8 bases, and 5 bases had no gene match. This CDR3 is CASAAGGINEQFF. As DNA, the CDR3 is TGTGCCAGCGCAGCGGGAGGAATCAATGAGCAGTTCTTC.

The V call is TRBV5-1, the J call TRBJ1-2, with TRBD1 as a possible D gene (5 bases). Trimming cost V 4 bases and J 4 bases, with 14 bases left between them. The CDR3 sequence is 14 residues long. Germline V lookup: CDR1 SGHRS, CDR2 YFSETQ. The CDR3 is CASSGQGSTYGYTF. The DNA of the CDR3 is TGCGCCAGCAGCGGTCAGGGTTCGACCTATGGCTACACCTTC.